The 23 T cell receptor beta chains below come from one sample, sequenced in a study of blood T cell repertoires in COVID-19 (dated by TCRdb to between 2020 and 2021). Libraries were constructed by the immunoSEQ multiplex PCR assay. The clones in this table, taken by TCRdb from immuneACCESS, are in-frame only. Not every clone is retained; where verified, under half of the shortfall comes from an unresolved V gene, and the cause of the rest is unknown. For this sample there are some 250,000 clones; more than 75% appear just once. Just over 3% of the sample is in the top ten clones. Sequenced material: peripheral blood. These receptors were taken from a woman aged 25 to 39 who had recovered from COVID-19.

V is TRBV6-6 and J is TRBJ2-4, with 9 bases fitting TRBD1. Germline CDR1 reads MNHNY; CDR2 reads SVGAGI (reference sequence). This CDR3 region has 13 residues. Trimming cost V 5 bases and J 12 bases; bases outside gene matches: 8. For the CDR3, the DNA is TGTGCCAGCAGTATCGGACAGGGGCAGAATCAGTACTTC. Translating gives CASSIGQGQNQYF.

The J gene is TRBJ2-3, the V gene TRBV30, with 10 bases aligning to TRBD1. This CDR3 contains 16 residues. Trimming cost V 2 bases and J 5 bases; bases outside gene matches: 10. Per the germline V gene, CDR1 is GTSNPN and CDR2 is SVGIG (reference sequence). In nucleotides, the CDR3 is TGTGCCTGGAGTTTCACCGGGACAGGGGTAGAAGATACGCAGTATTTT. Residues: CAWSFTGTGVEDTQYF. Based on the CDR3 plus reference TRBV30 and TRBJ2-3, the full variable domain is SQTIHQWPATLVQPVGSPLSLECTVEGTSNPNLYWYRQAAGRGLQLLFYSVGIGQISSEVPQNLSASRPQDRQFILSSKKLLLSDSGFYLCAWSFTGTGVEDTQYFGPGTRLTVL.

This chain joins TRBV7-3 and TRBJ2-2; the D gene is possibly TRBD1 (6 bases). The CDR3 totals 17 residues. Germline CDR1 SGHTA, CDR2 FQGTGA. Trimming cost V 2 bases and J 6 bases, with 19 bases left between them. Written as DNA, the CDR3 is TGTGCCAGCAGCTTACTTCCGGTGGCAGGGGTGGCCGGGGAGCTGTTTTTT. This encodes CASSLLPVAGVAGELFF. The full variable domain, its missing parts supplied by reference TRBV7-3 and TRBJ2-2, is GAGVSQTPSNKVTEKGKYVELRCDPISGHTALYWYRQSLGQGPEFLIYFQGTGAADDSGLPNDRFFAVRPEGSVSTLKIQRTERGDSAVYLCASSLLPVAGVAGELFFGEGSRLTVL.

This chain uses TRBV19 with TRBJ1-5; no clear D gene. CDR1 and CDR2 (germline): LNHDA, SQIVND (reference sequence). Trimming pared 6 bases from V and 6 bases from J, leaving 21 bases between. The CDR3 consists of 16 residues. The CDR3 region is CASRPMTGSIFQPQHF. CDR3 DNA sequence: TGTGCCAGTAGGCCCATGACCGGGAGCATCTTTCAGCCCCAGCATTTT. Using reference TRBV19 and TRBJ1-5 for the parts outside the CDR3, the full variable domain is DGGITQSPKYLFRKEGQNVTLSCEQNLNHDAMYWYRQDPGQGLRLIYYSQIVNDFQKGDIAEGYSVSREKKESFPLTVTSAQKNPTAFYLCASRPMTGSIFQPQHFGDGTRLSIL.

The rearrangement uses TRBV12-3 or TRBV12-4 and TRBJ2-1, with TRBD2 matching over 8 bases. The trim removed 6 bases at V and 8 bases at J, leaving 6 bases unmatched. CDR3 length equals 13 residues. In DNA, the CDR3 is TGTGCCAGCAGAAGAGCGGGGGTCGATGAGCAGTTCTTC. Protein: CASRRAGVDEQFF.

This sequence joins TRBV2 and TRBJ2-1; D ambiguous. Germline V gene sequence: CDR1 SNHLY, CDR2 FYNNEI. With 3 bases removed from V and 3 bases from J, the gap between germline ends came to 15 bases. There are 16 residues in the CDR3. The CDR3: CASSELKKPFYNEQFF. The CDR3, as DNA: TGTGCCAGCAGTGAGCTAAAGAAGCCCTTCTACAATGAGCAGTTCTTC.

The J gene is TRBJ2-7, the V gene TRBV7-9, with D maybe TRBD1 (5 bases). Germline CDR1 and CDR2: SEHNR and FQNEAQ (reference sequence). The CDR3 is made up of 14 amino acids. V gave up 3 bases and J gave up 0 bases, with 9 bases separating them. The CDR3 region is CASSFDRSSYEQYF. CDR3 sequence (DNA): TGTGCCAGCAGCTTTGACAGATCCTCCTACGAGCAGTACTTC.

The chain uses TRBV5-4 and TRBJ2-7; 9 bases match TRBD2. Trimming removed 4 bases from V and 4 bases from J; junction bases left unmatched: 12. Germline V gene sequence: CDR1 SGHNT, CDR2 YYREEE (reference sequence). The CDR3 runs to 16 residues. CDR3 nucleotide sequence: TGTGCCAGCAGCCTCGGGGGCGGGGGGGGATTATACGAGCAGTACTTC. Amino acids: CASSLGGGGGLYEQYF.

The rearrangement links TRBV7-2 to TRBJ2-1; D is ambiguous. The CDR3 has 13 residues. V was shortened by 2 bases and J by 2 bases, with 4 bases between the two germline ends. Germline values: CDR1 SGHTA, CDR2 FQGNSA. In DNA, the CDR3 is TGTGCCAGCAGCTTAACGGCCTACAATGAGCAGTTCTTC. Encoded protein: CASSLTAYNEQFF.

The rearrangement uses TRBV7-9 and TRBJ1-2; 9 bases align to TRBD1. Trimming at V came to 5 bases and at J to 4 bases, leaving 5 bases not matched to a gene. The CDR3 runs to 14 residues. Germline CDR1 is SEHNR and CDR2 is FQNEAQ (reference sequence). In DNA form, the CDR3 reads TGTGCCAGCAGCACGGGACAGGGCCTCTATGGCTACACCTTC. Translating it yields CASSTGQGLYGYTF.

The rearrangement links TRBV10-1 to TRBJ2-3; the match to TRBD2 covers 7 bases. V lost 5 bases, J lost 6 bases, and 5 bases stayed unmatched. The CDR3 has 13 residues. The germline V gene has CDR1 WNHNN and CDR2 SYGVQD (reference sequence). In DNA, the CDR3 is TGCGCCAGCAGTCCAGCGGGGATGGATACGCAGTATTTT. Its protein is CASSPAGMDTQYF.

V usage is TRBV7-3 and J usage is TRBJ2-5; 8 bases map to TRBD2. Germline V lookup: CDR1 SGHTA, CDR2 FQGTGA. V shed 6 bases, J shed 0 bases, and the junction held 3 bases outside the gene matches. CDR3 length: 14 residues. CDR3 sequence (DNA): TGTGCCAGCAGTCCGGGGGGGAACCAAGAGACCCAGTACTTC. Amino acid sequence: CASSPGGNQETQYF.

This chain joins TRBV10-3 and TRBJ1-5; 7 nucleotides align to TRBD1. Germline V gene data show CDR1 as ENHRY and CDR2 as SYGVKD. The CDR3 has 14 residues. V was pared by 4 bases and J by 3 bases, with 3 bases of the junction left unmatched. The CDR3: CAISGTGFNQPQHF. As DNA, the CDR3 is TGTGCCATCAGTGGGACAGGTTTCAATCAGCCCCAGCATTTT.

The chain combines TRBV19 with TRBJ1-2, with 8 bases matching TRBD1. This CDR3 is 18 amino acids long. V was clipped by 3 bases and J by 6 bases; unmatched bases: 18. Germline CDR1 LNHDA, CDR2 SQIVND (reference sequence). This CDR3 reads CASSMRPLTGGLKDGYTF. CDR3 coding DNA: TGTGCCAGTAGTATGAGGCCCCTAACAGGGGGGCTTAAGGATGGCTACACCTTC.

This clone was seen a few times. This chain uses TRBV9 with TRBJ2-1; 8 nucleotides align to TRBD2. This CDR3 spans 16 amino acids. Unmatched junction bases numbered 5, after V lost 0 bases and J lost 3 bases. The germline V gene encodes CDR1 SGDLS and CDR2 YYNGEE. This CDR3 is CASSVGGGGYYNEQFF. In DNA form, the CDR3 reads TGTGCCAGCAGCGTAGGAGGCGGGGGGTACTACAATGAGCAGTTCTTC.

V usage is TRBV29-1 and J usage is TRBJ2-1; D is possibly TRBD2 (5 bases). Trimming cost V 3 bases and J 3 bases, with 9 bases left between them. CDR3 size: 13 residues. The germline CDR1 and CDR2 sequences are SQVTM and ANQGSEA. CDR3 sequence reads: CSVDLRDYNEQFF. CDR3 nucleotide sequence: TGCAGCGTTGATCTCCGGGACTACAATGAGCAGTTCTTC.

This clone was recorded a few times. This same CDR3 is encoded by further DNA sequences in the sample. The J gene is TRBJ2-5, the V gene TRBV7-3, with D possibly matching TRBD2 (7 bases). The CDR3 consists of 17 residues. Deletions cut 5 bases from V and 5 bases from J, with 24 bases between. Germline V CDR1 and CDR2: SGHTA, FQGTGA. The DNA for the CDR3 is TGTGCCAGCAGCCCTACTCCTCGAGGGGGGGCCGGGGAGACCCAGTACTTC. Translation gives CASSPTPRGGAGETQYF.

J is TRBJ2-5 and V is TRBV5-1, with D possibly being TRBD1 (8 bases). This CDR3 has 15 amino acids. Germline V lookup: CDR1 SGHRS, CDR2 YFSETQ. The V and J ends lost 5 bases and 5 bases respectively, with 19 bases between them. The CDR3 DNA is TGCGCCAGCAGACCAAGCGGGACAGGATACGAGACCCAGTACTTC. Its protein is CASRPSGTGYETQYF.

The V gene is TRBV10-1, the J gene TRBJ1-2; D gene uncertain. CDR1 is WNHNN, CDR2 SYGVQD, per germline (reference sequence). The CDR3 sequence is 17 residues long. Trimming removed 3 bases from V and 4 bases from J, with 21 bases in between. For the CDR3, the DNA is TGCGCCAGCAGTGATTCTCCGGATCAGGCTGATTCCTATGGCTACACCTTC. Encoded protein: CASSDSPDQADSYGYTF.

The J gene is TRBJ2-2, the V gene TRBV11-1; TRBD1 is a possible D gene (5 bases). The germline CDR1 and CDR2 sequences are SGHAT and FQDESV (reference sequence). The CDR3 contains 15 residues. Trimming cost V 5 bases and J 3 bases, with 13 bases left between them. The DNA for the CDR3 is TGTGCCAGCAGCATTTACGACAGTTACACCGGGGAGCTGTTTTTT. Its translation is CASSIYDSYTGELFF.

The chain combines TRBV6-6 with TRBJ2-5; D is unresolved. Germline CDR1 reads MNHNY; CDR2 reads SVGAGI (reference sequence). This CDR3 is built from 11 residues. V shed 7 bases and J shed 3 bases, with 6 bases lying between them. Here the CDR3 reads CASNQEETQYF. The DNA for the CDR3 is TGTGCCAGCAACCAGGAAGAGACCCAGTACTTC.

The chain joins TRBV11-2 to TRBJ2-3; D is perhaps TRBD1 (5 bases). Trimming cost V 1 base and J 4 bases, with 12 bases left between them. In germline, CDR1 is SGHAT, CDR2 FQNNGV. The CDR3 is 15 residues long. CDR3 nucleotides: TGTGCCAGCAGCTTAGTAGTCTGGGGCGCAGATACGCAGTATTTT. It translates to CASSLVVWGADTQYF.

The chain employs TRBV4-1 and TRBJ1-1, with D tentatively TRBD1 (5 bases). This CDR3 spans 15 amino acids. Germline CDR1 and CDR2: MGHRA and YSYEKL. V was clipped by 1 base and J by 4 bases, with 13 bases between them. CDR3 residues: CASSQVGNGATEAFF. The CDR3 DNA is TGCGCCAGCAGCCAAGTTGGAAATGGGGCCACTGAAGCTTTCTTT.